The clone carrying this T cell receptor beta chain was observed many times. Its antigen is as yet unknown. The data originate from a study of molecular identifiers for immune sequencing clone quantification. Study outcomes and limitations: Over 98% of CMV-specific effector molecules, but under 1% of naive ones, were in clones above 20 copies. Amid 750,000 to 1,000,000 naive cells, spiked Jurkat TCR RNA from one cell was reportedly still detectable.

TCRdb itself ran the PCR reads through MiXCR, one entry per CDR3 protein. The sample contains roughly 630,000 distinct CDR3 sequences, roughly 23% of which appear only once. CDR1 SQVTM and CDR2 ANQGSEA come from the germline V gene. The CDR3 totals 13 residues. Trimming took off 3 bases at V and 3 bases at J, with 9 bases between the two ends. The clonotype comes from a human donor in good health. Some libraries in this study had Jurkat cell RNA spiked in. Sequenced: naive CD8+ T cells from blood, with Jurkat cell RNA spiked in. Indicated subset: FACS-sorted CD8+CD4-CCR7+CD45RA+ naive T cells. The chain recombines TRBV29-1 with TRBJ1-3; no reliable D call. CDR3 in DNA: TGCAGCGTTGAGTTAAGGCTTGGAAACACCATATATTTT. Its translation is CSVELRLGNTIYF.